Ten or more counts support the clone carrying this TCR beta chain. The source of the sample is a study of T cells in Graves' hyperthyroidism and ophthalmopathy. CDR1 and CDR2 from the germline V gene are MNHEY and SMNVEV (reference sequence). This CDR3 is built from 13 residues. Between the trimmed V and J ends, which lost 5 bases and 1 base, there was a span of 7 bases. Amplified regions were TCR beta CDR3 sequences from RNA transcripts. First-round RT-PCR of the TCR CDR3 relied on the HTBI primer set. TCRdb reanalysed the multiplex PCR reads using MiXCR and keeps one entry per CDR3 protein. This table has over 150,000 distinct CDR3 sequences, around 16% appearing once.

The clonotype comes from a woman aged 45-65 years with Graves' hyperthyroidism. The source material was blood. The chain carries TRBV27 and TRBJ2-3; D gene ambiguous. In DNA form, the CDR3 reads TGTGCCAGCAGTCCTGACCGCACAGATACGCAGTATTTT. Its protein is CASSPDRTDTQYF.